These 21 T cell receptor beta chains originate from one sample sequenced in a study of radiation and T cells in renal cell carcinoma. Measured with immunoSEQ multiplex PCR; TCRdb has only the in-frame clones, and not every one. Here the sample spans some 120,000 clones, roughly four fifths being singletons. Noted time point: blood 2 weeks post-SBRT. Treatment specified: 15 Gy SBRT to primary tumor, nephrectomy 4 weeks later. The source was blood, collected from a patient whose treatment included radiotherapy and nephrectomy. The receptors were gathered from a woman aged 60-75 years with renal cell carcinoma.

This chain's CDR3 is CASSRLDGASYGYTF. As DNA, the CDR3 is TGCGCCAGCAGCCGGCTGGACGGCGCCTCCTATGGCTACACCTTC. V usage is TRBV5-1 and J usage is TRBJ1-2, with no clear D. V was shortened by 4 bases and J by 4 bases, with 17 bases between the two germline ends. This CDR3 has 15 residues. Germline CDR1 is SGHRS and CDR2 is YFSETQ. The entire variable domain, with the rest obtained from reference TRBV5-1 and TRBJ1-2, is as follows: KAGVTQTPRYLIKTRGQQVTLSCSPISGHRSVSWYQQTPGQGLQFLFEYFSETQRNKGNFPGRFSGRQFSNSRSEMNVSTLELGDSALYLCASSRLDGASYGYTFGSGTRLTVV.

The genes are TRBV19 and TRBJ2-7; D is undetermined. CDR1 and CDR2 (germline): LNHDA, SQIVND (reference sequence). The V and J ends lost 1 base and 0 bases respectively, with 10 bases between them. The CDR3 runs to 15 residues. Here the CDR3 DNA reads TGTGCCAGTAGTATAGGCGGATTCAGCTCCTACGAGCAGTACTTC. Its protein is CASSIGGFSSYEQYF.

The chain combines TRBV15 with TRBJ2-1; 9 positions agree with TRBD1. The junction had 11 bases not matched to a gene; V was cut back by 5 bases and J by 0 bases. Per germline, CDR1 LNHNV and CDR2 YYDKDF (reference sequence). The CDR3 contains 18 residues. The CDR3 protein is CATSPGTGFPASYNEQFF. The CDR3 nucleotides read TGTGCCACCAGCCCCGGGACAGGGTTCCCTGCCTCCTACAATGAGCAGTTCTTC.

This chain uses TRBV9 with TRBJ2-3; no clear D. Trimming cost V 3 bases and J 0 bases, with 11 bases left between them. CDR1 is SGDLS and CDR2 is YYNGEE in the germline V gene. The CDR3 covers 15 residues. The CDR3 sequence: CASSALDGSTDTQYF. The CDR3 DNA is TGTGCCAGCAGCGCCTTGGACGGAAGCACAGATACGCAGTATTTT.

The rearrangement uses TRBV10-3 and TRBJ2-6; D not certain. Germline V gene sequence: CDR1 ENHRY, CDR2 SYGVKD. The CDR3 is made up of 15 amino acids. Trimming shortened V by 9 bases and J by 0 bases, and 12 bases separated the two germline ends. The CDR3 DNA sequence: TGTGCCATTACCTCGACGGACTCTGGGGCCAACGTCCTGACTTTC. Translation gives CAITSTDSGANVLTF.

The chain joins TRBV28 to TRBJ2-1, with D possibly matching TRBD1 (6 bases). Looked up from germline, CDR1 is MDHEN and CDR2 is SYDVKM. This CDR3 has 11 amino acids. Trimming left V 4 bases short and J 14 bases short, with 12 bases between. CDR3 DNA sequence: TGTGCCAGCAGTTCCGGACAGCGGAAGTTCTTC. Its translation: CASSSGQRKFF.

This clone was observed a handful of times. The J gene is TRBJ1-6, the V gene TRBV5-1; D is ambiguous. V was cut by 5 bases and J by 5 bases, with 20 bases left in between. Germline CDR1 and CDR2: SGHRS and YFSETQ. The CDR3 totals 17 residues. The CDR3 region is CASRNAAGGGDNSPLHF. CDR3 nucleotide sequence: TGCGCCAGCAGAAACGCTGCAGGTGGAGGTGATAATTCACCCCTCCACTTT.

In this sample, this clone turned up once. This chain joins TRBV5-1 and TRBJ1-2; 10 bases line up with TRBD1. CDR1 and CDR2 from the germline V gene are SGHRS and YFSETQ. The length of the CDR3 is 14 residues. Trimming cost V 4 bases and J 5 bases; bases outside gene matches: 5. CDR3: CASSPTGGNYGYTF. The CDR3 DNA follows: TGCGCCAGCAGCCCGACAGGGGGCAATTATGGCTACACCTTC. The full variable domain, rest sourced from reference TRBV5-1 and TRBJ1-2, is KAGVTQTPRYLIKTRGQQVTLSCSPISGHRSVSWYQQTPGQGLQFLFEYFSETQRNKGNFPGRFSGRQFSNSRSEMNVSTLELGDSALYLCASSPTGGNYGYTFGSGTRLTVV.

CDR3 nucleotides: TGTGCCAGCAGCTTGGACGTTAGCAATCAGCCCCAGCATTTT. This sequence encodes CASSLDVSNQPQHF. The chain uses TRBV6-1 and TRBJ1-5; D call uncertain. The CDR3 spans 14 residues. Germline V gene lookup returns CDR1 MNHNS and CDR2 SASEGT. V was pared by 6 bases and J by 0 bases, with 9 bases between.

The rearrangement links TRBV5-1 to TRBJ2-5, with D tentatively TRBD1 or TRBD2 (6 bases each). The V gene lost 5 bases and the J gene lost 5 bases, with 19 bases spanning the gap. CDR3 length: 15 residues. Germline lookup yields CDR1 SGHRS and CDR2 YFSETQ. The CDR3 loop is CASRPSGGRQETQYF. DNA for the CDR3: TGCGCCAGCAGGCCAAGTGGGGGGCGGCAGGAGACCCAGTACTTC.

This chain connects TRBV20-1 to TRBJ2-7; D ambiguous. With 3 bases removed from V and 7 bases from J, the gap between germline ends came to 10 bases. The CDR3 has 11 amino acids. Per germline, CDR1 DFQATT and CDR2 SNEGSKA (reference sequence). DNA of the CDR3: TGCAGTGCTAGGCCCCCGCGGGAGCAGTACTTC. Protein sequence: CSARPPREQYF.

CDR3 loop: CASSFLRGQHYEQYF. Here the CDR3 DNA reads TGTGCCAGCAGCTTCTTGCGGGGGCAGCACTACGAGCAGTACTTC. This sequence joins TRBV11-2 and TRBJ2-7, with D maybe TRBD2 (7 bases). Looked up from germline, CDR1 is SGHAT and CDR2 is FQNNGV. CDR3 length: 15 amino acids. V was pared by 3 bases and J by 3 bases, with 15 bases between.

V gene TRBV5-1 combines with J gene TRBJ2-7, with TRBD1 identical over 8 bases. The V gene end was trimmed by 6 bases and the J gene end by 6 bases; junction bases not matched to a gene: 14. CDR3 length: 15 amino acids. Germline V gene sequence: CDR1 SGHRS, CDR2 YFSETQ. In DNA, the CDR3 is TGCGCCAGCAATATTTTTACCGACAGGGGACGCGAGCAGTACTTC. Its protein product is CASNIFTDRGREQYF.

Of note for this clone: Mismatch with germline at one junction end may stem from a read error. This chain connects TRBV11-2 to TRBJ1-5; D call uncertain. Germline loops: CDR1 SGHAT, CDR2 FQNNGV. The CDR3 has 13 residues. CDR3 nucleotide sequence: TGTGCCAGCAGCTTAGATTTAGTTCAGGCCCAGCATTTT. This sequence encodes CASSLDLVQAQHF.

This clone has only a few counts. V and J are TRBV7-9 and TRBJ1-1, with TRBD1 as a possible D gene (5 bases). V was cut by 0 bases and J by 2 bases, with 10 bases left in between. CDR1 and CDR2 (germline): SEHNR, FQNEAQ (reference sequence). The CDR3 consists of 15 residues. CDR3 in DNA: TGTGCCAGCAGCTTAGCGGGACGATTCAACACTGAAGCTTTCTTT. Encoded protein: CASSLAGRFNTEAFF. Together with reference TRBV7-9 and TRBJ1-1, the CDR3 gives the full variable domain: DTGVSQNPRHKITKRGQNVTFRCDPISEHNRLYWYRQTLGQGPEFLTYFQNEAQLEKSRLLSDRFSAERPKGSFSTLEIQRTEQGDSAMYLCASSLAGRFNTEAFFGQGTRLTVV.

This clone has a handful of counts. The V call is TRBV5-5, the J call TRBJ2-7; D is unclear. Germline CDR1 SGHKS, CDR2 YYEKEE (reference sequence). The CDR3 contains 14 residues. The V gene lost 0 bases and the J gene lost 2 bases, with 9 bases spanning the gap. The CDR3 sequence: CASSLVRLPYEQYF. In DNA form, the CDR3 reads TGTGCCAGCAGCTTGGTCAGACTCCCCTACGAGCAGTACTTC.

The J gene is TRBJ2-2, the V gene TRBV7-3; tentative D call: TRBD1 (5 bases). CDR3 length: 14 amino acids. Germline lookup yields CDR1 SGHTA and CDR2 FQGTGA. V lost 5 bases to trimming and J lost 1 base, with 8 bases between them. For the CDR3, the DNA is TGTGCCAGCAGCAACACAGGGAACACCGGGGAGCTGTTTTTT. Encoded protein: CASSNTGNTGELFF.

The V call is TRBV30, the J call TRBJ1-2, with TRBD1 as a possible D gene (6 bases). In germline, CDR1 is GTSNPN, CDR2 SVGIG (reference sequence). The CDR3 extends over 14 amino acids. The ends were cut back, 0 bases at V and 4 bases at J, with 12 bases in the middle. CDR3 sequence reads: CAWSVPDRSYGYTF. In DNA form, the CDR3 reads TGTGCCTGGAGTGTACCCGACAGGTCCTATGGCTACACCTTC.

This clone was seen once. This chain uses TRBV27 with TRBJ1-4, with no clear D. Germline assignment: CDR1 MNHEY and CDR2 SMNVEV (reference sequence). Trimming shortened V by 3 bases and J by 7 bases, and 12 bases separated the two germline ends. CDR3 length: 14 residues. The CDR3 coding sequence is TGTGCCAGCAGTTTCGGTCGACCGGGTGAAAAACTGTTTTTT. This gives the protein CASSFGRPGEKLFF.

The V call is TRBV25-1, the J call TRBJ1-6; TRBD1 might be the D (6 bases). Per the germline V gene, CDR1 is MGHDK and CDR2 is SYGVNS. V was pared by 8 bases and J by 5 bases, with 13 bases between. There are 14 residues in the CDR3. DNA for the CDR3: TGTGCCAGCCACTTCGGGACAAATAATTCACCCCTCCACTTT. It specifies CASHFGTNNSPLHF.

This chain connects TRBV4-1 to TRBJ2-5, with D possibly being TRBD1 or TRBD2 (5 bases each). The germline V gene encodes CDR1 MGHRA and CDR2 YSYEKL. The CDR3 is 15 residues long. V gave up 2 bases and J gave up 2 bases, with 12 bases separating them. CDR3 DNA sequence: TGCGCCAGCAGCCAAACCGGGACGGGACAAGAGACCCAGTACTTC. This encodes CASSQTGTGQETQYF.